Listed below are T cell receptor beta chains from one sample, sequenced in a study of T cells after yellow fever vaccination. TCRdb processed the 5' RACE reads anew with MiXCR; each CDR3 protein has one entry. The sample shows nearly 350,000 distinct CDR3 sequences, roughly 8% of them seen only once. Sequencing used PBMCs, obtained more than 40 days after the first yellow fever vaccination. These TCRs come from a young man who received the YFV17D yellow fever vaccine. Each CDR3 is given with its conserved first and last residue. D genes are given only for firm matches. Rows may omit the clone size; those that give it use once, few, many or a size class.

>many|TRBJ2-7|TRBD2|TRBV5-1
TGCGCCAGCAGCTTGGCGGGGGGACGGGCCTACGAGCAGTACTTC
CASSLAGGRAYEQYF
>.|TRBJ1-6|.|TRBV7-2
TGTGCCAGCAGCCAGGACTGGAGCTCCTATAATTCACCCCTCCACTTT
CASSQDWSSYNSPLHF
>few|TRBJ2-2|.|TRBV28
TGTGCCAGCATCCACGCGGGGTTGAACACCGGGGAGCTGTTTTTT
CASIHAGLNTGELFF
>few|TRBJ2-1|TRBD2|TRBV5-1
TGCGCCAGCAGCTTGTTCGAAGCGGGGGGACACAATGAGCAGTTCTTC
CASSLFEAGGHNEQFF
>few|TRBJ2-5|.|TRBV7-2
TGTGCCAGCAGCCCCCGGGCCCTCTACGAGACCCAGTACTTC
CASSPRALYETQYF
>few|TRBJ2-2|.|TRBV5-5
TGTGCCAGCAGCCCCGTTTTCGGGGACTGGAACACCGGGGAGCTGTTTTTT
CASSPVFGDWNTGELFF
>.|TRBJ1-1|.|TRBV6-5
TGTGCCAGCAGGGAGTCGACGAAGGGTGCTTTCTTT
CASRESTKGAFF
>.|TRBJ1-1|TRBD1|TRBV4-2
TGTGCCAGCAGCCAAGGGGGGGGAAGGGTGACAGGGCGGGGGCGTATGAACACTGAAGCTTTCTTT
CASSQGGGRVTGRGRMNTEAFF
>.|TRBJ2-5|TRBD1|TRBV5-4
TGTGCCAGCAGCAGACAGGGGGCTCTAGAGACCCAGTACTTC
CASSRQGALETQYF
>few|TRBJ1-1|TRBD1|TRBV5-1
TGCGCCAGCAGCTTGGTACCGGGACAGGGGACTGAAGCTTTCTTT
CASSLVPGQGTEAFF
>.|TRBJ1-3|.|TRBV5-1
TGCGCCAGCAGCTTGCCCTCTGGAAACACCATATATTTT
CASSLPSGNTIYF
>many|TRBJ1-4|.|TRBV6-5
TGTGCCAGCAGTTACTCGGGCAGGGTGGAAAAACTGTTTTTT
CASSYSGRVEKLFF
>few|TRBJ2-7|.|TRBV6-5
TGTGCCAGCAGTTACGGGGGTTTCAACGAGCAGTACTTC
CASSYGGFNEQYF
>few|TRBJ1-5|.|TRBV20-1
TGCAGTGCACAGGGAGCAATAAATCAGCCCCAGCATTTT
CSAQGAINQPQHF
>many|TRBJ1-1|.|TRBV19
TGTGCCAGTAGTATAGATCGGGTGACCTTGAACACTGAAGCTTTCTTT
CASSIDRVTLNTEAFF
>.|TRBJ1-6|.|TRBV6-5
TGTGCCAGCAGTTATGGTCAGGCGCGTATGGCACCCCTCCACTTT
CASSYGQARMAPLHF
>.|TRBJ2-4|.|TRBV6-2/TRBV6-3
TGTGCCAGCAGCCCTGACCCCTCAGCCAAAAACATTCAGTACTTC
CASSPDPSAKNIQYF
>few|TRBJ1-1|.|TRBV5-1
TGCGCCAGCAGCTTTACGGGGGCCTTGGACACTGAAGCTTTCTTT
CASSFTGALDTEAFF
>.|TRBJ1-3|.|TRBV15
TGTGCCACCAGGGGGGCCTCTGGAAACACCATATATTTT
CATRGASGNTIYF
>.|TRBJ2-5|TRBD2|TRBV18
TGTGCCAGCTCACCACCGCTGATTGTTAGCGGGGTCGGGGAGACCCAGTACTTC
CASSPPLIVSGVGETQYF
>.|TRBJ1-4|TRBD1|TRBV4-1
TGCGCCAGCAGAGTACAGGGGGCGTGGAGAGAAAAACTGTTTTTT
CASRVQGAWREKLFF
>few|TRBJ2-6|.|TRBV20-1
TGCAGTGCTGCCTCAGCATCTGGGGCCAACGTCCTGACTTTC
CSAASASGANVLTF
>few|TRBJ1-1|.|TRBV6-1
TGTGCCAGCAGTGATCCAGGGGATACTGAAGCTTTCTTT
CASSDPGDTEAFF
>.|TRBJ2-5|.|TRBV3-1
TGTGCCAGCAGCCTCCCCTTATACAGCGGCCAACGGGGGGAGACCCAGTACTTC
CASSLPLYSGQRGETQYF
>.|TRBJ1-5|TRBD1|TRBV7-8
TGTGCCAGCACCCCTTCCCCTGGACAGGGTCCTCAGCCCCAGCATTTT
CASTPSPGQGPQPQHF
>.|TRBJ2-5|.|TRBV5-1
TGCGCCAGCAGCTTGGATGGCGAGGTCCAAGAGACCCAGTACTTC
CASSLDGEVQETQYF
>.|TRBJ1-1|.|TRBV29-1
TGCAGCGGAATGATAGACATAGGGAAAGCTTTCTTT
CSGMIDIGKAFF
>.|TRBJ2-4|.|TRBV18
TGTGCCAGCTCACCCCCCAGCCTAGCCAAAAACATTCAGTACTTC
CASSPPSLAKNIQYF
>.|TRBJ1-4|.|TRBV12-3/TRBV12-4
TGTGCCAGCAGTCACTCAGGGGATCGGAAAAAACTGTTTTTT
CASSHSGDRKKLFF
>many|TRBJ2-1|TRBD1|TRBV7-2
TGTGCCAGCAGGCCTCGCGGGACAGGCGGGCACAATGAGCAGTTCTTC
CASRPRGTGGHNEQFF
>.|TRBJ2-1|TRBD2|TRBV4-1
TGCGCCAGCAGCCCTCTAGCGGGGGGCCTTTTAGGTGAGCAGTTCTTC
CASSPLAGGLLGEQFF
>.|TRBJ1-2|.|TRBV29-1
TGCAGCGTTGTGGACACCTATGGCTACACCTTC
CSVVDTYGYTF
>many|TRBJ2-3|.|TRBV5-4
TGCGCCAGCAGCTTGGGGCTAGCGACAGATACGCAGTATTTT
CASSLGLATDTQYF
>.|TRBJ2-1|TRBD1|TRBV11-3
TGTGCCAGCAGCTTAGGGGACAGGGGTGGGAATGAGCAGTTCTTC
CASSLGDRGGNEQFF
>.|TRBJ2-1|.|TRBV29-1
TGCAGCGTTGAATGGTTCAGGGCGGATGAGCAGTTCTTC
CSVEWFRADEQFF
>few|TRBJ2-1|.|TRBV4-2
TGTGCCAGCAGCCCCTACATCCTCGAAACCTACAATGAGCAGTTCTTC
CASSPYILETYNEQFF
>few|TRBJ2-3|.|TRBV7-9
TGTGCCAGCAGCTTACCCCTCAAACTAGCAGATACGCAGTATTTT
CASSLPLKLADTQYF
>many|TRBJ2-2|.|TRBV2
TGTGCCAGCAGGCAGGACGGCGGAGGGGAGCTGTTTTTT
CASRQDGGGELFF